The next 30 T cell receptor beta chains were all read from a single sample in a study of CD8+ T cells in alopecia areata. Treatment reported: oral pan-JAK inhibitor, 5-10 mg twice daily. In each case, RNA was isolated and then reverse transcribed into cDNA as the sequencing template. Profiling relied on immunoSEQ multiplex PCR, and the TCRdb table lists in-frame clones only, not all of them. Altogether around 100,000 clones are present, less than 70% being singletons, with the ten largest covering approximately 3.6%. The source material was CD4+ T cells sorted from blood, sampled at week 24, from a patient treated with tofacitinib. These receptors all stem from a human donor with alopecia areata.

The chain is built from TRBV27 and TRBJ2-7, with 9 bases lining up with TRBD1. The germline V gene encodes CDR1 MNHEY and CDR2 SMNVEV (reference sequence). V shed 1 base and J 4 bases; nucleotides not matched to a gene: 5. The CDR3 loop spans 15 amino acids. CDR3 amino acids: CASSLWMDRGYEQYF. The CDR3 DNA sequence: TGTGCCAGCAGTTTATGGATGGACAGGGGTTACGAGCAGTACTTC.

The chain employs TRBV4-1 and TRBJ1-1; no definite D call. The CDR3 has 14 residues. Germline CDR1 reads MGHRA; CDR2 reads YSYEKL. Trimming left V 3 bases short and J 3 bases short, with 11 bases between. CDR3 amino acids: CASSQRSVDTEAFF. As DNA, the CDR3 is TGCGCCAGCAGCCAGAGGTCGGTGGACACTGAAGCTTTCTTT.

This clone appeared a few times. The rearrangement joins TRBV19 to TRBJ2-1, with 11 bases lining up with TRBD2. The germline V gene encodes CDR1 LNHDA and CDR2 SQIVND (reference sequence). V lost 7 bases and J lost 10; bases outside the gene matches: 9. The CDR3 has 14 residues. This CDR3 is CASNQGTSGREQFF. CDR3 nucleotide sequence: TGTGCCAGTAACCAGGGGACTAGCGGTCGGGAGCAGTTCTTC.

This clone has a handful of counts. The rearrangement uses TRBV29-1 and TRBJ2-2; no clear D. CDR1 and CDR2 (germline): SQVTM, ANQGSEA. The CDR3 is 11 residues long. Trimming cost V 6 bases and J 3 bases, with 5 bases left between them. The CDR3 here is CSVGYTGELFF. The CDR3 region has the DNA TGCAGCGTGGGTTACACCGGGGAGCTGTTTTTT.

The rearrangement joins TRBV7-2 to TRBJ2-4, with TRBD1 matching 7 bases. With 5 bases clipped from V and 4 bases from J, the junction kept 5 bases outside the gene matches. Germline loops: CDR1 SGHTA, CDR2 FQGNSA. The CDR3 is 14 amino acids. CDR3 nucleotides: TGTGCCAGCAGCGACCCGGACAGGAAAAACATTCAGTACTTC. It yields the protein CASSDPDRKNIQYF.

This clone was seen only a few times. The V and J genes are TRBV5-1 and TRBJ1-2, with D possibly TRBD1 on 5 matching bases. The CDR3 covers 16 residues. Germline CDR1 is SGHRS and CDR2 is YFSETQ. V was clipped by 2 bases and J by 8 bases, with 22 bases between them. The CDR3 DNA follows: TGCGCCAGCAGCTTCACACCACCCAGGGTCTCCGGAGGCTACACCTTC. It specifies CASSFTPPRVSGGYTF.

This clone turned up a few times. V is TRBV19 and J is TRBJ2-3; 8 bases fit TRBD2. Germline V lookup: CDR1 LNHDA, CDR2 SQIVND (reference sequence). With 2 bases clipped from V and 0 bases from J, the junction kept 7 bases outside the gene matches. The CDR3 has 17 residues. The CDR3 spells CASSISAGGSSTDTQYF. In DNA form, the CDR3 reads TGTGCCAGTAGTATATCGGCGGGGGGCTCTAGCACAGATACGCAGTATTTT.

The table lists this clone with a few counts. This sequence joins TRBV2 and TRBJ1-5; TRBD1 matches at 11 bases. Per the germline V gene, CDR1 is SNHLY and CDR2 is FYNNEI. This CDR3 spans 14 amino acids. Trimming at V came to 4 bases and at J to 8 bases, leaving 4 bases not matched to a gene. The CDR3 DNA follows: TGTGCCAGCAGTGGGACAGGGGGCGTAGAGCCCCAGCATTTT. Translating it yields CASSGTGGVEPQHF.

This rearrangement joins TRBV18 to TRBJ2-3; D is possibly TRBD1 (6 bases). Trimming took off 2 bases at V and 5 bases at J, with 8 bases between the two ends. The germline V gene encodes CDR1 KGHSH and CDR2 LQKENI. CDR3 size: 13 residues. DNA of the CDR3: TGTGCCAGCTCACCAGCCAGGGGAGATACGCAGTATTTT. Residues: CASSPARGDTQYF.

V usage is TRBV30 and J usage is TRBJ1-5, with TRBD1 as a possible D gene (6 bases). The CDR3 contains 17 residues. Germline-derived CDR1 and CDR2 are GTSNPN and SVGIG (reference sequence). With 2 bases removed from V and 6 bases from J, the gap between germline ends came to 23 bases. The CDR3 DNA is TGTGCCTGGAGTATTATCAGCGAGGAGGGAGGGGGTCAGCCCCAGCATTTT. This codes for CAWSIISEEGGGQPQHF.

Only a few counts were recorded for this clone. The V call is TRBV5-1, the J call TRBJ1-1, with 10 bases fitting TRBD1. Germline trimming cut 0 bases from V and 5 bases from J; bases unmatched to any gene: 4. The germline gives CDR1 SGHRS, CDR2 YFSETQ. The CDR3 is made up of 15 amino acids. The CDR3 sequence is CASSLEGQGRTEAFF. CDR3 DNA sequence: TGCGCCAGCAGCTTGGAGGGACAGGGGAGAACTGAAGCTTTCTTT.

The chain is built from TRBV30 and TRBJ1-1; the D is unclear. Germline values: CDR1 GTSNPN, CDR2 SVGIG (reference sequence). Trimming took off 1 base at V and 4 bases at J, with 10 bases between the two ends. The CDR3 runs 13 residues. The CDR3 loop is CAWSGRRLTEAFF. Written as DNA, the CDR3 is TGTGCCTGGAGTGGTCGGCGGCTCACTGAAGCTTTCTTT.

There are a few counts of this clone. The chain couples TRBV30 to TRBJ2-7; 7 bases agree with TRBD2. CDR1 is GTSNPN, CDR2 SVGIG, per germline (reference sequence). The CDR3 runs to 15 residues. V was pared by 2 bases and J by 2 bases, with 9 bases of the junction left unmatched. This CDR3 reads CAWSPFHGGAYEQYF. CDR3 DNA sequence: TGTGCCTGGAGTCCCTTTCATGGGGGGGCCTACGAGCAGTACTTC.

The chain joins TRBV11-3 to TRBJ2-3, with a tentative D call TRBD2 (5 bases). With 6 bases removed from V and 6 bases from J, the gap between germline ends came to 10 bases. Germline assignment: CDR1 SGHNT and CDR2 YENEEA. The CDR3 is 12 residues long. The CDR3 region is CASRDSVDTQYF. CDR3 nucleotide sequence: TGTGCCAGCAGAGATAGCGTGGATACGCAGTATTTT.

V gene TRBV21-1 combines with J gene TRBJ2-7. TRBV21-1 is labeled a pseudogene. The CDR3 covers 17 residues. The CDR3 DNA reads TGTGCCAGCAGCTTAGAAAGGTTATTTAATTCCCCCTACGAGCAGTACTTC. Residues: CASSLERLFNSPYEQYF.

This clone was seen more than once but under ten times. The chain links TRBV11-2 to TRBJ1-2, with D possibly matching TRBD1 (6 bases). V lost 5 bases to trimming and J lost 7 bases, with 17 bases between them. This CDR3 region has 14 residues. CDR1 and CDR2 from the germline V gene are SGHAT and FQNNGV. The CDR3 DNA sequence: TGTGCCAGCAGCCCGATTTTATCGGGGGCTGGCTACACCTTC. Amino acids: CASSPILSGAGYTF.

The chain recombines TRBV5-4 with TRBJ2-2, with a possible D match to TRBD1 (5 bases). The CDR3 runs to 14 residues. Germline V gives CDR1 SGHNT, CDR2 YYREEE (reference sequence). Trimming shortened V by 3 bases and J by 1 base, and 7 bases separated the two germline ends. CDR3 region: CASSSTENTGELFF. In DNA, the CDR3 is TGTGCCAGCAGCTCGACAGAGAACACCGGGGAGCTGTTTTTT.

This chain links TRBV7-2 with TRBJ1-5; 9 positions agree with TRBD1. The CDR3 runs 13 residues. Per the germline V gene, CDR1 is SGHTA and CDR2 is FQGNSA. The V gene end was trimmed by 7 bases and the J gene end by 6 bases; junction bases not matched to a gene: 4. For the CDR3, the DNA is TGTGCCAGCACCCCGACAGGGGGTCAGCCCCAGCATTTT. This sequence encodes CASTPTGGQPQHF. Supplemented by reference TRBV7-2 and TRBJ1-5, the full variable domain reads GAGVSQSPSNKVTEKGKDVELRCDPISGHTALYWYRQSLGQGLEFLIYFQGNSAPDKSGLPSDRFSAERTGGSVSTLTIQRTQQEDSAVYLCASTPTGGQPQHFGDGTRLSIL.

This sequence joins TRBV4-2 and TRBJ2-1; 8 bases are a match to TRBD2. The CDR3 loop spans 15 amino acids. The ends lost 0 bases at V and 6 bases at J; junction bases unmatched: 4. The germline CDR1 and CDR2 sequences are LGHNA and YNFKEQ. In nucleotides, the CDR3 is TGTGCCAGCAGCCAAGATTTCGGGGGGGGCAATGAGCAGTTCTTC. Translated, it gives CASSQDFGGGNEQFF.

This clone was found a few times. The chain carries TRBV14 and TRBJ2-1; maybe TRBD2 (7 bases). The V gene's germline CDR1 is SGHDN and CDR2 FVKESK. Trimming stripped 2 bases from V and 10 bases from J, with 18 bases between. This CDR3 comprises 15 residues. CDR3 in DNA: TGTGCCAGCAGCCAACGGCGGGGGAGTACAGGGGAGCAGTTCTTC. Its protein product is CASSQRRGSTGEQFF.

The chain joins TRBV5-6 to TRBJ2-5, with 7 bases identical to TRBD2. With 2 bases clipped from V and 2 bases from J, the junction kept 6 bases outside the gene matches. CDR3 length equals 15 residues. Germline V gives CDR1 SGHDT, CDR2 YYEEEE. This chain's CDR3 is CASSFRGTKQETQYF. CDR3 sequence (DNA): TGTGCCAGCAGCTTTAGAGGGACTAAGCAAGAGACCCAGTACTTC. Based on the CDR3 plus reference TRBV5-6 and TRBJ2-5, the full variable domain is DAGVTQSPTHLIKTRGQQVTLRCSPKSGHDTVSWYQQALGQGPQFIFQYYEEEERQRGNFPDRFSGHQFPNYSSELNVNALLLGDSALYLCASSFRGTKQETQYFGPGTRLLVL.

CDR3: CASSLAQGRETQYF. Written as DNA, the CDR3 is TGTGCCAGCAGCTTGGCCCAGGGGAGGGAGACCCAGTACTTC. The V gene is TRBV5-4, the J gene TRBJ2-5, with D perhaps TRBD1 or TRBD2 (6 bases each). This CDR3 comprises 14 residues. Germline V gene sequence: CDR1 SGHNT, CDR2 YYREEE (reference sequence). The V and J ends lost 0 bases and 5 bases respectively, with 11 bases between them.

This clone was seen a handful of times. The chain joins TRBV4-2 to TRBJ2-2, with a weak D call TRBD2 (5 bases). Trimming removed 4 bases at V and 8 bases at J, with 11 bases between. This CDR3 region has 13 residues. Germline V gene lookup returns CDR1 LGHNA and CDR2 YNFKEQ. The CDR3 loop is CASSPSSPGELFF. The CDR3 nucleotides read TGTGCCAGCAGCCCGTCTAGCCCGGGGGAGCTGTTTTTT.

This chain uses TRBV6-6 with TRBJ2-1; D assignment may be TRBD1 or TRBD2 (5 bases each). The V end lost 5 bases, the J end lost 10 bases, and 15 bases lay between the germline ends. CDR3 length equals 13 residues. Germline V lookup: CDR1 MNHNY, CDR2 SVGAGI (reference sequence). CDR3 in DNA: TGTGCCAGCAGTCTTCACGGGGCGCGAGAGCAGTTCTTC. It yields the protein CASSLHGAREQFF.

As DNA, the CDR3 is TGTGCCAGCAGCCAAGCGACGGGGTCCAATTCACCCCTCCACTTT. It is translated as CASSQATGSNSPLHF. V is TRBV4-2 and J is TRBJ1-6; D call uncertain. The CDR3 runs to 15 residues. The V end was cut by 1 base, the J end by 7 bases, with 11 bases between. CDR1 and CDR2 (germline): LGHNA, YNFKEQ.

This chain uses TRBV7-2 with TRBJ2-7; possibly TRBD1 or TRBD2 for D (6 bases each). The CDR3 has 14 residues. CDR1 and CDR2 from the germline V gene are SGHTA and FQGNSA. Between the trimmed V and J ends, which lost 5 bases and 3 bases, there was a span of 14 bases. The chain's CDR3 is CASSPPGAVYEQYF. In DNA form, the CDR3 reads TGTGCCAGCAGCCCGCCGGGGGCAGTCTACGAGCAGTACTTC.

This clone showed up just a few times. The J gene is TRBJ2-7, the V gene TRBV5-1; a possible D gene is TRBD1 (6 bases). The CDR3 has 13 residues. The germline CDR1 and CDR2 sequences are SGHRS and YFSETQ. V was clipped by 0 bases and J by 5 bases, with 9 bases between them. The DNA for the CDR3 is TGCGCCAGCAGCTTGGTTTCAGGGGACGAGCAGTACTTC. Its translation is CASSLVSGDEQYF.

The V gene is TRBV15, the J gene TRBJ1-4; D unclear. Germline lookup yields CDR1 LNHNV and CDR2 YYDKDF (reference sequence). CDR3 length: 15 amino acids. V lost 7 bases, J lost 0 bases, and 12 bases lay in between. This CDR3 is CATTSQVATNEKLFF. The CDR3 DNA reads TGTGCCACCACCTCGCAGGTTGCAACTAATGAAAAACTGTTTTTT.

The rearrangement joins TRBV6-6 to TRBJ1-1; TRBD1 agrees at 7 bases. CDR3 size: 14 residues. The germline CDR1 and CDR2 sequences are MNHNY and SVGAGI (reference sequence). Losses at the gene ends were 2 bases for V and 7 bases for J; bases not matched to a gene: 7. The CDR3 reads CASSYGGGAGEAFF. For the CDR3, the DNA is TGTGCCAGCAGTTACGGAGGGGGCGCGGGTGAAGCTTTCTTT.

This clone has a single count. The CDR3: CASSGTAQSGGYTF. CDR3 bases: TGCGCCAGCAGCGGGACAGCCCAAAGTGGTGGCTACACCTTC. This sequence joins TRBV10-2 and TRBJ1-2; 7 bases align to TRBD1. V lost 6 bases, J lost 7 bases, and 11 bases stayed unmatched. The CDR3 contains 14 residues. Germline-derived CDR1 and CDR2 are WSHSY and SAAADI.